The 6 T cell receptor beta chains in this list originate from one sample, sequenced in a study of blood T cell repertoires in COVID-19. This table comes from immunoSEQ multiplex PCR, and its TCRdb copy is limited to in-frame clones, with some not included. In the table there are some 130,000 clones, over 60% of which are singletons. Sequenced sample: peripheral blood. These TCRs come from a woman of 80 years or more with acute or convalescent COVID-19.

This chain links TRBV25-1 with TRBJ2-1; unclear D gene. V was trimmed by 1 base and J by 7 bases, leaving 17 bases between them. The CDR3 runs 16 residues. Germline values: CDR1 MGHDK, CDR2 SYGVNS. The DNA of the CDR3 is TGTGCCAGCAGTGAATTTATTGTGTACATTTGGAATGAGCAGTTCTTC. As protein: CASSEFIVYIWNEQFF. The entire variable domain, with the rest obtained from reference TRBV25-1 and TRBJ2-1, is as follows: EADIYQTPRYLVIGTGKKITLECSQTMGHDKMYWYQQDPGMELHLIHYSYGVNSTEKGDLSSESTVSRIRTEHFPLTLESARPSHTSQYLCASSEFIVYIWNEQFFGPGTRLTVL.

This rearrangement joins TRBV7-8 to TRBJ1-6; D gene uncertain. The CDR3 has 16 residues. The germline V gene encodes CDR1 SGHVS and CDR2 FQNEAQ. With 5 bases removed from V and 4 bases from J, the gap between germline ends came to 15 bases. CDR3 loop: CASSPHPQTYNSPLHF. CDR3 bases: TGTGCCAGCAGCCCGCATCCACAGACATATAATTCACCCCTCCACTTT.

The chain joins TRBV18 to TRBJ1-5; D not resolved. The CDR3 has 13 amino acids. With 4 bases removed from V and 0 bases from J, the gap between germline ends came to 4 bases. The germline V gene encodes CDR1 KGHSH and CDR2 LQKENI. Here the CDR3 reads CASSQSSNQPQHF. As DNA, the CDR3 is TGTGCCAGCTCACAGAGTAGCAATCAGCCCCAGCATTTT.

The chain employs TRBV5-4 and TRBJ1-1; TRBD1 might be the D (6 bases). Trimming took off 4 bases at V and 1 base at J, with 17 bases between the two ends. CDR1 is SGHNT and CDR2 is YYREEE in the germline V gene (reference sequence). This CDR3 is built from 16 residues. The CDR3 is CASSLQGIGTNTEAFF. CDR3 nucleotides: TGTGCCAGCAGCCTACAGGGTATAGGTACGAACACTGAAGCTTTCTTT.

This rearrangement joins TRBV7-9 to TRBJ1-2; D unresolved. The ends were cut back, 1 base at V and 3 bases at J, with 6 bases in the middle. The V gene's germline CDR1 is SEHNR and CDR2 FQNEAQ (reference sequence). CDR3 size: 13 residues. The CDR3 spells CASSLGGDYGYTF. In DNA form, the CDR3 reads TGTGCCAGCAGCTTAGGAGGCGACTATGGCTACACCTTC.

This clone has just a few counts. CDR3 coding DNA: TGTGCCAGCAGTTACCCAGGGGGGACCTATGGCTACACCTTC. Its translation: CASSYPGGTYGYTF. The chain recombines TRBV6-6 with TRBJ1-2, with TRBD1 identical over 7 bases. CDR1 is MNHNY and CDR2 is SVGAGI in the germline V gene (reference sequence). V was pared by 2 bases and J by 4 bases, with 4 bases of the junction left unmatched. The CDR3 contains 14 residues.